Each of the 27 T cell receptor beta chains below was sequenced from the same sample in a study of spatial heterogeneity in lung cancer. TCRdb re-analysed the 5' RACE reads in MiXCR, keeping a single row per CDR3 protein. This table has several thousand distinct CDR3 sequences, less than 5% appearing once. Time point in this sample: sample taken at primary tumor resection. The input material, whole RNA from tumor, nontumor lung or frozen PBMC, was sequenced unsorted. Sequencing used normal lung tissue next to the tumor, obtained at surgery. Receptor source: a female donor with early-stage non-small cell lung cancer.

This clonotype ranks as medium-sized. This beta chain is a stray read from a library made for alpha chains; its abundance is not meaningful. The V gene is TRBV5-1, the J gene TRBJ1-2; the match to TRBD1 covers 7 bases. Per germline, CDR1 SGHRS and CDR2 YFSETQ. Trimming cost V 5 bases and J 5 bases; bases outside gene matches: 9. The CDR3 is 14 amino acids. The CDR3 DNA reads TGCGCCAGCAGTCAAACCGGGACAGCTTATGGCTACACCTTC. Translating gives CASSQTGTAYGYTF.

This clonotype has ten or more counts. This beta chain came through as a stray read in a library set up for alpha chains, and its size says little. CDR3 sequence: CASSVGDRGLNTQYF. The CDR3 DNA reads TGTGCCAGCAGCGTAGGGGACAGGGGGCTGAATACGCAGTATTTT. The rearrangement links TRBV9 to TRBJ2-3; 12 bases map to TRBD1. The germline V gene encodes CDR1 SGDLS and CDR2 YYNGEE. V gave up 0 bases and J gave up 7 bases; unmatched junction bases: 3. This CDR3 is built from 15 residues.

This clonotype was seen at least ten times. Since it is a stray read in a library aimed at alpha chains, this beta chain has a size that is not meaningful. The genes are TRBV27 and TRBJ2-2; the match to TRBD1 covers 9 bases. The CDR3 is made up of 18 amino acids. V dropped 3 bases and J dropped 4; count of bases not matched to a gene: 12. Germline loops: CDR1 MNHEY, CDR2 SMNVEV (reference sequence). The CDR3 DNA follows: TGTGCCAGCAGTTTCGACTCCCCGGGACAGGGATTCACCGGGGAGCTGTTTTTT. Residues: CASSFDSPGQGFTGELFF.

For this clonotype: The library was built for alpha chains, so this beta chain is an off-target read and its size means little. The V and J genes are TRBV6-1 and TRBJ1-6, with 9 bases fitting TRBD1. This CDR3 has 14 residues. V lost 5 bases to trimming and J lost 11 bases; unmatched junction nucleotides: 7. The germline gives CDR1 MNHNS, CDR2 SASEGT. DNA of the CDR3: TGTGCCAGCAGTTCGGACAGGGGCTTAACACCCCTCCACTTT. This translates into CASSSDRGLTPLHF.

In its sample, this clonotype was seen many times. Little can be read into the size of this beta chain, an off-target read in a library designed for alpha chains. This chain uses TRBV4-3 with TRBJ1-2; D is uncertain. Germline V gene data show CDR1 as LGHNA and CDR2 as YSLEER. The CDR3 is 14 residues long. V was shortened by 4 bases and J by 0 bases, with 9 bases between the two germline ends. This chain's CDR3 is CASSPITSNYGYTF. Here the CDR3 DNA reads TGCGCCAGCAGCCCCATAACCTCTAACTATGGCTACACCTTC.

This clonotype has at least ten counts. The library was prepared for alpha chains; this beta chain is a stray read, so its frequency means little. V is TRBV20-1 and J is TRBJ1-4, with 8 bases that match TRBD1. This CDR3 comprises 16 residues. J gave up 0 bases and V 0 bases, and 3 bases lay outside the gene matches. Germline V gene sequence: CDR1 DFQATT, CDR2 SNEGSKA (reference sequence). CDR3 protein: CSARDTGGATNEKLFF. The CDR3 DNA follows: TGCAGTGCTAGAGATACAGGGGGGGCAACTAATGAAAAACTGTTTTTT.

Judged by abundance, this clonotype is medium-sized. Little can be read into the size of this beta chain, an off-target read in a library designed for alpha chains. The chain uses TRBV5-1 and TRBJ2-6; D is undetermined. The V gene lost 0 bases and the J gene lost 0 bases, with 13 bases spanning the gap. CDR1 and CDR2 (germline): SGHRS, YFSETQ. The CDR3 extends over 18 amino acids. The CDR3 loop is CASSLVVGPSSGANVLTF. DNA of the CDR3: TGCGCCAGCAGCTTGGTGGTAGGCCCAAGCTCTGGGGCCAACGTCCTGACTTTC.

This clonotype was seen at least ten times. As an off-target read in a library built for alpha chains, this beta chain has a frequency of little significance. V is TRBV3-1 and J is TRBJ2-5; D unclear. This CDR3 comprises 12 residues. V was pared by 0 bases and J by 6 bases, with 5 bases between. CDR1 and CDR2 (germline): LGHDT, YNNKEL (reference sequence). CDR3 region: CASSQDKQTQYF. The CDR3 coding sequence is TGTGCCAGCAGCCAAGATAAACAGACCCAGTACTTC.

Relative to its sample, this clonotype is medium-sized. Found in a library prepared for alpha chains, this beta chain is an off-target read, and its abundance has little meaning. The chain carries TRBV2 and TRBJ2-5; no clear D gene. V shed 7 bases and J shed 2 bases, with 11 bases lying between them. Germline-derived CDR1 and CDR2 are SNHLY and FYNNEI. The CDR3 sequence is 13 residues long. CDR3: CASNVQPQETQYF. The CDR3 nucleotides are TGTGCCAGCAACGTACAGCCTCAAGAGACCCAGTACTTC.

This clonotype has ten or more counts. Because this beta chain is a stray read in a library intended to capture alpha chains, its abundance should not be given much weight. The rearrangement joins TRBV2 to TRBJ2-3; D is unresolved. V was clipped by 1 base and J by 0 bases, with 5 bases between them. Germline V gives CDR1 SNHLY, CDR2 FYNNEI. This CDR3 is built from 14 residues. The CDR3 region has the DNA TGTGCCAGCAGTGAAGTGGGGAGCACAGATACGCAGTATTTT. This sequence encodes CASSEVGSTDTQYF.

This clonotype was observed at least ten times. With the library built for alpha chains, this beta chain is off target and its frequency is not meaningful. The rearrangement joins TRBV5-4 to TRBJ1-1; D remains ambiguous. Germline values: CDR1 SGHNT, CDR2 YYREEE (reference sequence). The V gene lost 5 bases and the J gene lost 4 bases, with 15 bases spanning the gap. The CDR3 sequence is 14 residues long. CDR3 residues: CASRQGLDSTEAFF. CDR3 DNA sequence: TGTGCCAGCAGGCAAGGTTTGGATAGCACTGAAGCTTTCTTT.

This clonotype is classed as medium-sized. This beta chain is a stray sequence in a library constructed for alpha chains; its clone size is not meaningful. The V gene is TRBV18, the J gene TRBJ1-6, with D possibly being TRBD1 (6 bases). The CDR3 loop spans 15 amino acids. Trimming took 3 bases from V and 6 from J, leaving 12 bases between them. Germline V CDR1 and CDR2: KGHSH, LQKENI. CDR3 nucleotide sequence: TGTGCCAGCTCACCGTCAGGGGCCATTAATTCACCCCTCCACTTT. It translates to CASSPSGAINSPLHF.

This clonotype was counted ten times or more. Since it is a stray read in a library aimed at alpha chains, this beta chain has a size that is not meaningful. The rearrangement links TRBV7-2 to TRBJ1-2; D call uncertain. This CDR3 region has 14 residues. Trimming removed 4 bases at V and 4 bases at J, with 13 bases between. Germline CDR1 is SGHTA and CDR2 is FQGNSA. The DNA of the CDR3 is TGTGCCAGCAGCTCAATCTCTACGGGCTATGGCTACACCTTC. Its translation is CASSSISTGYGYTF.

The sample holds many counts of this clonotype. The library was prepared for alpha chains; this beta chain is a stray read, so its frequency means little. The chain employs TRBV7-9 and TRBJ2-1; TRBD2 aligns across 16 bases. The CDR3 runs to 15 residues. Germline loops: CDR1 SEHNR, CDR2 FQNEAQ (reference sequence). V lost 3 bases, J lost 12 bases, and 5 bases stayed unmatched. The CDR3 DNA is TGTGCCAGCAGCTTTGGGACTAGCGGGGGGGCCTGGCAGTTCTTC. This translates into CASSFGTSGGAWQFF.

This clonotype was recorded at least ten times. This beta chain appears as a stray read in a library generated for alpha chains; its size is not informative. The chain combines TRBV20-1 with TRBJ2-1; D may be TRBD2 (6 bases). Germline V CDR1 and CDR2: DFQATT, SNEGSKA (reference sequence). The germline V and J ends were trimmed by 6 bases and 4 bases, with 19 bases remaining between them. The CDR3 is made up of 15 amino acids. The DNA for the CDR3 is TGCAGTGCAAGGCCGGGGGTAGCGCGTTACAATGAGCAGTTCTTC. Translating it yields CSARPGVARYNEQFF.

This clonotype was observed at least ten times. The size of this beta chain means little, since it is a stray read in a library made for alpha chains. This chain joins TRBV5-1 and TRBJ2-3, with 9 bases identical to TRBD2. The CDR3 has 14 residues. The V gene's germline CDR1 is SGHRS and CDR2 YFSETQ. V shed 5 bases and J 2 bases; nucleotides not matched to a gene: 3. CDR3 in DNA: TGCGCCAGCAGGCGACTAGCGGTCACAGATACGCAGTATTTT. Encoded protein: CASRRLAVTDTQYF. The full variable domain, with the rest looked up from reference TRBV5-1 and TRBJ2-3, is KAGVTQTPRYLIKTRGQQVTLSCSPISGHRSVSWYQQTPGQGLQFLFEYFSETQRNKGNFPGRFSGRQFSNSRSEMNVSTLELGDSALYLCASRRLAVTDTQYFGPGTRLTVL.

Comment on this clonotype: In a library made to pick up alpha chains, this beta chain is a stray read with a size that means little. The chain has TRBV10-3 and TRBJ1-1, with 9 nucleotides matching TRBD1. This CDR3 is 16 amino acids long. Germline CDR1 reads ENHRY; CDR2 reads SYGVKD. J gave up 3 bases and V 5 bases, and 10 bases lay outside the gene matches. The CDR3, as DNA: TGTGCCATCAGTCGAACAGGGGGCCAAGGCGACACTGAAGCTTTCTTT. It codes for CAISRTGGQGDTEAFF.

This clonotype was recorded many times. A much more abundant neighbour one base away suggests this may be a read error. Because the library targeted alpha chains, this beta chain is an off-target read whose size means little. V usage is TRBV5-1 and J usage is TRBJ2-3, with TRBD1 as a possible D gene (6 bases). This CDR3 contains 14 residues. Germline CDR1 SGHRS, CDR2 YFSETQ. CDR3 loop: CASSAADSTVTQYF. In DNA form, the CDR3 reads TGCGCCAGCAGCGCCGCGGACAGCACAGTTACGCAGTATTTT.

By sample fraction, this clonotype is medium-sized. Little can be read into the size of this beta chain, an off-target read in a library designed for alpha chains. The chain uses TRBV3-1 and TRBJ2-3; tentative D call: TRBD2 (6 bases). The CDR3 has 15 amino acids. Germline-derived CDR1 and CDR2 are LGHDT and YNNKEL (reference sequence). Trimming left V 6 bases short and J 1 base short, with 14 bases between. The CDR3 region is CASRQLARGTDTQYF. The CDR3 region has the DNA TGTGCCAGCAGACAACTAGCCAGGGGCACAGATACGCAGTATTTT.

This clonotype was detected many times. This beta chain slipped into a library made for alpha chains as a stray read, so its size is not meaningful. V and J are TRBV20-1 and TRBJ2-3; 14 nucleotides agree with TRBD2. The ends lost 5 bases at V and 6 bases at J; junction bases unmatched: 4. This CDR3 has 14 residues. Germline CDR1 reads DFQATT; CDR2 reads SNEGSKA (reference sequence). The CDR3 DNA sequence: TGCAGTGCTGCCAGACTAGCGGGGGGGGATACGCAGTATTTT. It encodes CSAARLAGGDTQYF.

This clonotype came up a few times. This beta chain is off target for a library built for alpha chains, so its abundance means little. This sequence joins TRBV5-6 and TRBJ1-6, with D unresolved. Germline V gene data show CDR1 as SGHDT and CDR2 as YYEEEE. Deletions cut 3 bases from V and 3 bases from J, with 13 bases between. The CDR3 is made up of 16 amino acids. CDR3 in DNA: TGTGCCAGCAGCTCGGAGAGGGTACGCTATAATTCACCCCTCCACTTT. Translated: CASSSERVRYNSPLHF.

This clonotype is medium-sized within its sample. With the library built for alpha chains, this beta chain is off target and its frequency is not meaningful. This chain connects TRBV12-5 to TRBJ2-2; the D is unclear. From germline, CDR1 is LGHNT and CDR2 FRNRAP. Trimming left V 6 bases short and J 9 bases short, with 8 bases between. This CDR3 is 11 amino acids long. CDR3 nucleotide sequence: TGTGCTAGTGGCTTCGACCGGGAGCTGTTTTTT. Translated, it gives CASGFDRELFF.

This clonotype was recorded at least ten times. This beta chain came through as a stray read in a library set up for alpha chains, and its size says little. The chain is built from TRBV7-6 and TRBJ1-6; D gene unclear. Germline loops: CDR1 SGHVS, CDR2 FNYEAQ. The CDR3 has 13 amino acids. Trimming stripped 2 bases from V and 7 bases from J, with 6 bases between. CDR3 sequence (DNA): TGTGCCAGCAGCTTAAATGGAAATTCACCCCTCCACTTT. Its translation is CASSLNGNSPLHF.

Comments on this clonotype: The size of this beta chain means little, since it is a stray read in a library made for alpha chains. The chain links TRBV28 to TRBJ2-7, with 7 bases that match TRBD1. The J segment lost 2 bases and the V segment lost 3 bases, leaving 10 bases of the junction unmatched. This CDR3 spans 16 amino acids. Germline values: CDR1 MDHEN, CDR2 SYDVKM. Here the CDR3 reads CASSFPGTVAAYEQYF. The CDR3 coding sequence is TGTGCCAGCAGTTTCCCCGGGACAGTTGCTGCCTACGAGCAGTACTTC.

This clonotype was seen many times. This beta chain was picked up by a library intended for alpha chains and is off target, so its count carries little meaning. The chain recombines TRBV24-1 with TRBJ2-1; weak D call: TRBD1 (6 bases). CDR3 length: 14 amino acids. Germline V gives CDR1 KGHDR, CDR2 SFDVKD. V lost 3 bases to trimming and J lost 5 bases, with 10 bases between them. CDR3 sequence reads: CATSDPGHNNEQFF. The CDR3 DNA follows: TGTGCCACCAGTGATCCGGGACATAACAATGAGCAGTTCTTC.

This clonotype appeared many times. This beta chain is a stray read from a library made for alpha chains; its abundance is not meaningful. The V and J genes are TRBV11-1 and TRBJ1-6; possibly TRBD1 for D (5 bases). The CDR3 consists of 15 residues. Trimming shortened V by 4 bases and J by 10 bases, and 17 bases separated the two germline ends. Germline CDR1 and CDR2: SGHAT and FQDESV (reference sequence). CDR3: CASSSATELRSPLHF. As DNA, the CDR3 is TGTGCCAGCAGCTCTGCGACAGAACTCCGGTCACCCCTCCACTTT. Full variable domain (remainder filled in from reference TRBV11-1 and TRBJ1-6): EAEVAQSPRYKITEKSQAVAFWCDPISGHATLYWYRQILGQGPELLVQFQDESVVDDSQLPKDRFSAERLKGVDSTLKIQPAELGDSAMYLCASSSATELRSPLHFGNGTRLTVT.

This clonotype was counted ten times or more. This beta chain is off target for a library built for alpha chains, so its abundance means little. The rearrangement links TRBV25-1 to TRBJ1-6; D remains unclear. The CDR3 runs to 13 residues. V was trimmed by 4 bases and J by 6 bases, leaving 7 bases between them. Germline CDR1 reads MGHDK; CDR2 reads SYGVNS. Here the CDR3 DNA reads TGTGCCAGCAGTGGATACAGTAATTCACCCCTCCACTTT. It is translated as CASSGYSNSPLHF. Variable domain in full (rest from reference TRBV25-1 and TRBJ1-6): EADIYQTPRYLVIGTGKKITLECSQTMGHDKMYWYQQDPGMELHLIHYSYGVNSTEKGDLSSESTVSRIRTEHFPLTLESARPSHTSQYLCASSGYSNSPLHFGNGTRLTVT.